Below, 32 T cell receptor beta chains from the same sample are listed, as sequenced in a study of T cell repertoires in cytomegalovirus infection. Using its own MiXCR run on the reads, TCRdb lists one record per CDR3 protein. The sample shows a few hundred thousand distinct CDR3 sequences, roughly an eighth of them seen only once. The sequencing sample was made of PBMCs. Receptor source: a human donor in good health (CMV status not recorded). Some clones in this sample may be carry-over from other donors' samples.

This clonotype has at least ten counts. The genes are TRBV7-9 and TRBJ2-7; D may correspond to TRBD1 or TRBD2 (5 bases each). The CDR3 totals 14 residues. Germline V CDR1 and CDR2: SEHNR, FQNEAQ (reference sequence). Deletions cut 5 bases from V and 7 bases from J, with 18 bases between. CDR3 in amino acids: CASSDLGDGWEQYF. CDR3 nucleotides: TGTGCCAGCAGCGATTTAGGGGACGGATGGGAGCAGTACTTC.

At least ten counts were recorded for this clonotype. The CDR3 region is CASSIQGGGETQYF. CDR3 sequence (DNA): TGTGCCAGCAGCATTCAGGGGGGCGGGGAGACCCAGTACTTC. This sequence joins TRBV7-2 and TRBJ2-5, with D possibly matching TRBD1 (7 bases). The CDR3 is made up of 14 amino acids. Trimming left V 5 bases short and J 5 bases short, with 15 bases between. CDR1 SGHTA and CDR2 FQGNSA come from the germline V gene.

In its sample, this clonotype was seen many times. The rearrangement links TRBV7-2 to TRBJ1-1; D is possibly TRBD1 (6 bases). Deletions cut 4 bases from V and 1 base from J, with 7 bases between. The CDR3 covers 13 residues. Per the germline V gene, CDR1 is SGHTA and CDR2 is FQGNSA. Here the CDR3 reads CASSSQGNTEAFF. For the CDR3, the DNA is TGTGCCAGCAGCTCACAGGGGAACACTGAAGCTTTCTTT.

This clonotype was counted a few times. The chain couples TRBV5-1 to TRBJ2-7; no reliable D call. Germline CDR1 and CDR2: SGHRS and YFSETQ. Trimming took off 0 bases at V and 6 bases at J, with 13 bases between the two ends. The CDR3 is made up of 14 amino acids. CDR3 in DNA: TGCGCCAGCAGCTTGGATCTACCTACGGCCGAGCAGTACTTC. Protein: CASSLDLPTAEQYF.

The rearrangement uses TRBV29-1 and TRBJ2-3; 8 bases are shared with TRBD2. Germline V CDR1 and CDR2: SQVTM, ANQGSEA. The ends lost 7 bases at V and 3 bases at J; junction bases unmatched: 9. The length of the CDR3 is 14 residues. The CDR3 here is CSGGGSGGTDTQYF. The CDR3 nucleotides read TGCAGCGGTGGAGGGAGCGGGGGTACAGATACGCAGTATTTT.

This clonotype was found many times. The V call is TRBV7-9, the J call TRBJ1-5; maybe TRBD1 (6 bases). CDR3 length: 16 residues. In germline, CDR1 is SEHNR, CDR2 FQNEAQ (reference sequence). Trimming took off 3 bases at V and 5 bases at J, with 17 bases between the two ends. This CDR3 is CASSFFTGGEDQPQHF. CDR3 sequence (DNA): TGTGCCAGCAGCTTCTTCACCGGGGGCGAGGATCAGCCCCAGCATTTT.

Ten or more counts support this clonotype. The chain joins TRBV28 to TRBJ2-6; 8 nucleotides agree with TRBD1. Germline CDR1 and CDR2: MDHEN and SYDVKM. The CDR3 extends over 18 amino acids. V trimming: 4 bases; J trimming: 0 bases; junction bases outside the gene matches: 8. CDR3 DNA: TGTGCCAGCAGTTCAAGGGGGACAGGTGTCTCTGGGGCCAACGTCCTGACTTTC. It is translated as CASSSRGTGVSGANVLTF.

The chain combines TRBV6-2 or TRBV6-3 with TRBJ2-7; tentatively, D is TRBD1 or TRBD2 (5 bases each). With 6 bases removed from V and 3 bases from J, the gap between germline ends came to 12 bases. This CDR3 comprises 13 residues. The germline V gene encodes CDR1 MNHEY and CDR2 SVGEGT. The CDR3 reads CASSGDRIYEQYF. The CDR3 region has the DNA TGTGCCAGCAGCGGGGACCGAATCTACGAGCAGTACTTC.

The CDR3 sequence: CATSLQVVDQPQHF. DNA of the CDR3: TGTGCCACTTCACTACAGGTGGTGGATCAGCCCCAGCATTTT. V usage is TRBV2 and J usage is TRBJ1-5; weak D call: TRBD1 (5 bases). V lost 10 bases and J 5 bases, leaving 18 bases between the germline ends. There are 14 residues in the CDR3. Germline V gene data show CDR1 as SNHLY and CDR2 as FYNNEI.

The rearrangement links TRBV2 to TRBJ2-7; 7 bases are a match to TRBD1. V lost 7 bases, J lost 4 bases, and 4 bases stayed unmatched. Germline assignment: CDR1 SNHLY and CDR2 FYNNEI. The CDR3 covers 12 residues. For the CDR3, the DNA is TGTGCCAGCAAGGGACAGCTGTACGAGCAGTACTTC. This sequence encodes CASKGQLYEQYF.

In this sample, this clonotype turned up many times. The V and J genes are TRBV7-2 and TRBJ2-5; TRBD1 matches at 7 bases. The CDR3 sequence is 14 residues long. In germline, CDR1 is SGHTA, CDR2 FQGNSA. J was trimmed by 1 base and V by 10 bases; bases with no gene match: 9. The CDR3 DNA reads as TGTGCCACCACGACAGGGTTGGCCCAAGAGACCCAGTACTTC. Its protein product is CATTTGLAQETQYF.

This clonotype was observed a few times. The chain uses TRBV9 and TRBJ2-7; D is uncertain. Germline CDR1 reads SGDLS; CDR2 reads YYNGEE. V lost 3 bases to trimming and J lost 4 bases, with 11 bases between them. The CDR3 has 13 residues. The CDR3 nucleotides read TGTGCCAGCAGCGCCGCATCGGCATACGAGCAGTACTTC. Protein sequence: CASSAASAYEQYF.

This clonotype occurred many times. V and J are TRBV4-3 and TRBJ2-2, with 7 bases fitting TRBD1. This CDR3 spans 18 amino acids. Germline loops: CDR1 LGHNA, CDR2 YSLEER. V lost 4 bases to trimming and J lost 0 bases; unmatched junction nucleotides: 11. The CDR3 DNA reads TGCGCCAGCAGCCTAGGAGGAGGCCAGGGGGCGAACACCGGGGAGCTGTTTTTT. Translation: CASSLGGGQGANTGELFF.

This clonotype was counted only a few times. The rearrangement links TRBV15 to TRBJ1-5; D is unclear. The germline V and J ends were trimmed by 0 bases and 6 bases, with 9 bases remaining between them. The CDR3 is made up of 14 amino acids. In germline, CDR1 is LNHNV, CDR2 YYDKDF (reference sequence). CDR3 in DNA: TGTGCCACCAGCAGAGAAGGGATGAGTCAGCCCCAGCATTTT. Protein sequence: CATSREGMSQPQHF.

With respect to this clonotype: This may be a read error, as it is one base from a much larger clone. The V call is TRBV6-1, the J call TRBJ2-7, with 8 bases aligning to TRBD1. The CDR3 spans 15 residues. CDR1 MNHNS and CDR2 SASEGT come from the germline V gene. The CDR3 nucleotides are TGTGCCACCAGTGAAGCCGCGACAGGGGTTTACGAGCAGTACTTC. Encoded protein: CATSEAATGVYEQYF.

The chain uses TRBV10-3 and TRBJ2-7; the D gene is possibly TRBD1 (5 bases). V was pared by 11 bases and J by 2 bases, with 16 bases between. The CDR3 contains 13 residues. Germline-derived CDR1 and CDR2 are ENHRY and SYGVKD. CDR3 DNA sequence: TGTGCCGCTAGACAGCCTGATACCTACGAGCAGTACTTC. Protein product: CAARQPDTYEQYF.

CDR3: CASRGDRGIAGELFF. For the CDR3, the DNA is TGTGCCAGCAGGGGGGACAGGGGTATCGCCGGGGAGCTGTTTTTT. V usage is TRBV2 and J usage is TRBJ2-2; 10 nucleotides line up with TRBD1. The germline V gene encodes CDR1 SNHLY and CDR2 FYNNEI. V shed 6 bases, J shed 6 bases, and the junction held 7 bases outside the gene matches. This CDR3 has 15 amino acids.

This clonotype has ten or more counts. The V gene is TRBV19, the J gene TRBJ2-7, with a weak D call TRBD1 (6 bases). The length of the CDR3 is 18 residues. V lost 5 bases and J lost 2, with 25 bases in between. From germline, CDR1 is LNHDA and CDR2 SQIVND (reference sequence). CDR3 residues: CASSPFPGTRGTAYEQYF. DNA for the CDR3: TGTGCCAGTAGTCCTTTCCCCGGGACAAGGGGAACAGCCTACGAGCAGTACTTC.

The chain joins TRBV28 to TRBJ2-7; 10 bases agree with TRBD1. With 7 bases clipped from V and 5 bases from J, the junction kept 17 bases outside the gene matches. Germline V gene lookup returns CDR1 MDHEN and CDR2 SYDVKM. The CDR3 is made up of 17 amino acids. CDR3 DNA: TGTGCCAGCAATCAAGCCCCGGGGACAGGGGAAAAGGACGAGCAGTACTTC. Protein sequence: CASNQAPGTGEKDEQYF. Complete variable domain (other parts from reference TRBV28 and TRBJ2-7): DVKVTQSSRYLVKRTGEKVFLECVQDMDHENMFWYRQDPGLGLRLIYFSYDVKMKEKGDIPEGYSVSREKKERFSLILESASTNQTSMYLCASNQAPGTGEKDEQYFGPGTRLTVT.

The genes are TRBV7-9 and TRBJ1-4; no clear D gene. The CDR3 length is 15 residues. Germline loops: CDR1 SEHNR, CDR2 FQNEAQ (reference sequence). Trimming removed 4 bases at V and 8 bases at J, with 17 bases between. CDR3 nucleotide sequence: TGTGCCAGCAGCTCGGGCGGCGGACTAATAGAAAAACTGTTTTTT. It is translated as CASSSGGGLIEKLFF.

This clonotype was seen at least ten times. The rearrangement joins TRBV18 to TRBJ1-6; D unclear. From germline, CDR1 is KGHSH and CDR2 LQKENI. The CDR3 is 17 residues long. Trimming stripped 3 bases from V and 5 bases from J, with 17 bases between. The CDR3 nucleotides read TGTGCCAGCTCACCCACCCTTCGACGGAAAAATAATTCACCCCTCCACTTT. Translation: CASSPTLRRKNNSPLHF.

Turning to this clonotype: The junction shows a germline mismatch at one end, possibly a read error. V gene TRBV7-7 combines with J gene TRBJ2-1; TRBD2 matches 13 bases. Per germline, CDR1 SSHAT and CDR2 FNYEAQ (reference sequence). The CDR3 has 17 residues. The CDR3 nucleotides are TGTGCTAGCAGCGCCGGACTAGCGGGAGAAGATTACAATGAGCAGTTCTTC. It yields the protein CASSAGLAGEDYNEQFF.

The V and J genes are TRBV29-1 and TRBJ2-1; 10 positions agree with TRBD2. This CDR3 has 14 amino acids. V was clipped by 4 bases and J by 5 bases; unmatched bases: 5. Germline CDR1 and CDR2: SQVTM and ANQGSEA. The CDR3 bases are TGCAGCGTTGTAAGGACTAGCGGTAACAATGAGCAGTTCTTC. This translates into CSVVRTSGNNEQFF.

This clonotype showed up many times. V gene TRBV6-2 or TRBV6-3 combines with J gene TRBJ1-5; D is perhaps TRBD1 (6 bases). This CDR3 spans 14 amino acids. Germline assignment: CDR1 MNHEY and CDR2 SVGEGT. Trimming shortened V by 6 bases and J by 1 base, and 10 bases separated the two germline ends. The CDR3 sequence: CASSGTLSNQPQHF. The CDR3 DNA is TGTGCCAGCAGCGGGACACTGAGCAATCAGCCCCAGCATTTT.

About this clonotype: No conserved phenylalanine or tryptophan is present at the end of the CDR3, so a read error is the likely explanation. The chain joins TRBV28 to TRBJ2-5; 9 bases fit TRBD2. The CDR3 extends over 13 amino acids. Germline V gene lookup returns CDR1 MDHEN and CDR2 SYDVKM. V was pared by 6 bases and J by 5 bases, with 4 bases of the junction left unmatched. This chain's CDR3 is CASSRSGSETQYL. CDR3 nucleotide sequence: TGTGCCAGCAGCCGTAGCGGGAGTGAGACCCAGTACTTA.

This clonotype was observed at least ten times. The chain joins TRBV7-2 to TRBJ1-3; D is perhaps TRBD1 (5 bases). V was cut by 2 bases and J by 4 bases, with 12 bases left in between. CDR1 SGHTA and CDR2 FQGNSA come from the germline V gene. The CDR3 has 15 residues. CDR3 amino acids: CASSLRAGRGNTIYF. As DNA, the CDR3 is TGTGCCAGCAGCTTACGAGCAGGGCGAGGAAACACCATATATTTT.

The chain is built from TRBV20-1 and TRBJ1-5; D ambiguous. This CDR3 has 14 amino acids. Germline V gene lookup returns CDR1 DFQATT and CDR2 SNEGSKA (reference sequence). V was trimmed by 3 bases and J by 1 base, leaving 10 bases between them. CDR3 loop: CSASQRVSNQPQHF. The CDR3 DNA is TGCAGTGCTAGTCAAAGGGTGAGCAATCAGCCCCAGCATTTT.

This clonotype occurred many times. A junction end diverges from the germline sequence, so it may reflect a read error. DNA of the CDR3: TGTGCCAGCAGCTTGTTAGGGGGGACTGAAGCTTTCTTT. This sequence encodes CASSLLGGTEAFF. The V and J genes are TRBV5-1 and TRBJ1-1, with D possibly matching TRBD1 (6 bases). The CDR3 has 13 amino acids. Germline V lookup: CDR1 SGHRS, CDR2 YFSETQ. Combining the CDR3 with reference TRBV5-1 and TRBJ1-1 gives the whole variable domain KAGVTQTPRYLIKTRGQQVTLSCSPISGHRSVSWYQQTPGQGLQFLFEYFSETQRNKGNFPGRFSGRQFSNSRSEMNVSTLELGDSALYLCASSLLGGTEAFFGQGTRLTVV.

The chain combines TRBV11-3 with TRBJ2-3, with 8 positions matching TRBD1. The V gene end was trimmed by 6 bases and the J gene end by 3 bases; junction bases not matched to a gene: 8. The CDR3 consists of 15 residues. In germline, CDR1 is SGHNT, CDR2 YENEEA. In DNA form, the CDR3 reads TGTGCCAGCAGTATGGACAGGGTGGGGACAGATACGCAGTATTTT. Its translation: CASSMDRVGTDTQYF.

V gene TRBV7-8 combines with J gene TRBJ2-7; D is uncertain. Per germline, CDR1 SGHVS and CDR2 FQNEAQ. The CDR3 spans 17 residues. V was pared by 4 bases and J by 1 base, with 20 bases between. The chain's CDR3 is CASSSTPQFVGSYEQYF. The CDR3 DNA is TGTGCCAGCAGCTCCACTCCGCAGTTTGTTGGTTCCTACGAGCAGTACTTC.

The rearrangement links TRBV5-6 to TRBJ2-1; D is unresolved. The germline CDR1 and CDR2 sequences are SGHDT and YYEEEE. Trimming shortened V by 0 bases and J by 0 bases, and 10 bases separated the two germline ends. CDR3 length: 16 amino acids. The CDR3 nucleotides read TGTGCCAGCAGCTTGGAGGGCTGGAGCTCCTACAATGAGCAGTTCTTC. Amino acid sequence: CASSLEGWSSYNEQFF.

The J gene is TRBJ2-7, the V gene TRBV29-1; D perhaps matches TRBD2 (5 bases). Trimming took off 5 bases at V and 0 bases at J, with 8 bases between the two ends. Germline loops: CDR1 SQVTM, CDR2 ANQGSEA. CDR3 length equals 12 residues. DNA of the CDR3: TGCAGCGTTACTAGAGGCTCCTACGAGCAGTACTTC. Translated: CSVTRGSYEQYF.